A selection of T cell receptor beta chains follows, all from one sample in a study of cytomegalovirus exposure and HLA in healthy donors. Repertoires were generated with immunoSEQ multiplex PCR, while TCRdb's copy carries only in-frame clones and drops some. The sample consists of 150,000 to 200,000 clones, 81% of them appearing once. The sequenced sample consisted of PBMCs. All receptors derive from a man in his late teens or twenties in good health and CMV-seronegative. Both conserved end residues are part of each CDR3. D genes are given only for firm matches. A row's size may be missing; if present it is once, few, many or a size class.

clone size	J gene	V gene	D gene	CDR3 DNA	CDR3 protein
.	TRBJ2-1	TRBV19	TRBD2	TGTGCCAGTAGTAGTCGTTTGTCGGGGGGTTGGGGCAATGAGCAGTTCTTC	CASSSRLSGGWGNEQFF
.	TRBJ2-7	TRBV19	.	TGTGCCAGTAGTACTCCTGGGCGTGACTACGAGCAGTACTTC	CASSTPGRDYEQYF
.	TRBJ2-5	TRBV7-6	TRBD1	TGTGCCAGCAGGCGTACAGGGGGCCGGGTCCAGACCCAGTACTTC	CASRRTGGRVQTQYF
.	TRBJ1-1	TRBV7-2	.	TGTGCCAGCAGCTTAGCGTGGGGAGGGTACGGCACTGAAGCTTTCTTT	CASSLAWGGYGTEAFF
.	TRBJ1-1	TRBV12-5	.	TGTGCTAGTGGTTTGACACACAACACTGAAGCTTTCTTT	CASGLTHNTEAFF
.	TRBJ1-1	TRBV5-4	.	TGTGCCAGCGAAGAGGGCGGGACCATGAACACTGAAGCTTTCTTT	CASEEGGTMNTEAFF
.	TRBJ2-7	TRBV4-2	TRBD2	TGTGCCAGCAGCTACCGACCCGGGACTAGCGGTACAACCTACGAGCAGTACTTC	CASSYRPGTSGTTYEQYF
.	TRBJ2-3	TRBV14	TRBD2	TGTGCCAGCAGAAGAGAAATAGGACTAGAGTATTATATACCCAGCACAGATACGCAGTATTTT	CASRREIGLEYYIPSTDTQYF
.	TRBJ2-7	TRBV4-1	TRBD1	TGCGCCAGCAGCCAACCGGGACAGGGATGGTACGAGCAGTACTTC	CASSQPGQGWYEQYF
.	TRBJ1-2	TRBV19	TRBD1	TGTGCCAGCGAGACAGGGCGAAACTATGGCTACACCTTC	CASETGRNYGYTF
.	TRBJ2-7	TRBV6-1	.	TGTGCCAGCAGCCAAGGGGGTTACGAGCAGTACTTC	CASSQGGYEQYF
.	TRBJ1-3	TRBV10-3	.	TGTGCCATCAGTGACAGCTCTGGAAACACCATATATTTT	CAISDSSGNTIYF
once	TRBJ2-1	TRBV9	TRBD2	TGTGCCAGCAGCGACATAGCGGGGCCCACCTACAATGAGCAGTTCTTC	CASSDIAGPTYNEQFF
.	TRBJ1-2	TRBV19	TRBD1	TGTGCCAGTAGTGCAACAGGGGGCGATATCTATGGCTACACCTTC	CASSATGGDIYGYTF
.	TRBJ2-3	TRBV7-2	TRBD2	TGTGCCAGCAGCTTAAGGACTAGCCTTGACACAGATACGCAGTATTTT	CASSLRTSLDTDTQYF
.	TRBJ2-1	TRBV6-1	.	TGTGCCAGCAGTGGGAGCATAGCGCGGAAGGACTACAATGAGCAGTTCTTC	CASSGSIARKDYNEQFF
few	TRBJ2-7	TRBV10-3	.	TGTGCCATCAGCGAAAGCCCTCCACAGATCCCCTACGAGCAGTACTTC	CAISESPPQIPYEQYF
.	TRBJ1-1	TRBV10-3	TRBD1	TGTGCCATCAGTGGTGGGACAGGCTCGAACACTGAAGCTTTCTTT	CAISGGTGSNTEAFF
.	TRBJ1-5	TRBV7-2	TRBD1	TGTGCCAGCAGCTTAGCCTGGGGACAGGGAGGCAATCAGCCCCAGCATTTT	CASSLAWGQGGNQPQHF
.	TRBJ2-1	TRBV7-6	TRBD1	TGTGCCAGCAGCTCGGGACAGGGGACCTACAATGAGCAGTTCTTC	CASSSGQGTYNEQFF
once	TRBJ2-7	TRBV6-1	TRBD2	TGTGCCAGCGCTCGGGGAGGGAACTACGAGCAGTACTTC	CASARGGNYEQYF
.	TRBJ2-6	TRBV4-3	.	TGCGCCAGCAGCCAAGATCAATGGCCCACCGGGGCCAACGTCCTGACTTTC	CASSQDQWPTGANVLTF
once	TRBJ1-5	TRBV27	.	TGTGCCAGCAGTTTCAACAGGCAGCAGGCCCAGCATTTT	CASSFNRQQAQHF
few	TRBJ2-1	TRBV15	TRBD2	TGTGCCACCAGCAGAGAGGGCGGGAGTAGTCCCAATGAGCAGTTCTTC	CATSREGGSSPNEQFF
.	TRBJ2-5	TRBV29-1	.	TGCAGCTCGCTCGAGGCTAGCCGACGATCCGCCCAAGAGACCCAGTACTTC	CSSLEASRRSAQETQYF
.	TRBJ2-3	TRBV6-1	.	TGTGCCAGCAGTGACGGCGGGGTTAGCACAGATACGCAGTATTTT	CASSDGGVSTDTQYF
.	TRBJ2-2	TRBV7-9	.	TGTGCCAGCAGCATCACGGGCACCGGGGAGCTGTTTTTT	CASSITGTGELFF
.	TRBJ1-1	TRBV5-4	.	TGTGCCAGCAGGCCCCCCGAGGGCCCTGAAGCTTTCTTT	CASRPPEGPEAFF
.	TRBJ2-5	TRBV11-3	TRBD2	TGTGCCAGCAGCTTAGGGGCGACTAGCGGGGTACAAGAGACCCAGTACTTC	CASSLGATSGVQETQYF
.	TRBJ1-6	TRBV10-3	.	TGTGCCATCAGTAACGCGGTGAATTCACCCCTCCACTTT	CAISNAVNSPLHF
.	TRBJ1-2	TRBV9	TRBD1	TGTGCCAGCAGCGTGGGAACAGGGGGAGTTGACTATGGCTACACCTTC	CASSVGTGGVDYGYTF
.	TRBJ1-3	TRBV10-3	TRBD1	TGTGCCATCTGGCAGGGGGCGATGTCAGGAAACACCATATATTTT	CAIWQGAMSGNTIYF
.	TRBJ1-1	TRBV19	.	TGTGCCAGTGCTTGGCAGAACACTGAAGCTTTCTTT	CASAWQNTEAFF
.	TRBJ2-2	TRBV19	TRBD1	TGTGCCAGTAGTCCTGACAGGGGATTTACCGGGGAGCTGTTTTTT	CASSPDRGFTGELFF
.	TRBJ1-2	TRBV9	TRBD1	TGTGCCAGCAGATCCGGGACAGGGAACTATGGCTACACCTTC	CASRSGTGNYGYTF
.	TRBJ1-1	TRBV27	TRBD1	TGTGCCAGCAGTACAGGGGGCTGGTCTGAAGCTTTCTTT	CASSTGGWSEAFF
.	TRBJ1-4	TRBV29-1	.	TGCAGCGGCTACCTCAGGGGAAGGGAAGAAAAACTGTTTTTT	CSGYLRGREEKLFF
.	TRBJ1-4	TRBV6-1	TRBD1	TGTGCCAGCAGTGAAGCTGACAGGGTGCTGTTTTTT	CASSEADRVLFF
.	TRBJ2-1	TRBV19	TRBD1	TGTGCCAGTAGTGACAGGGCCAATGAGCAGTTCTTC	CASSDRANEQFF
.	TRBJ1-5	TRBV6-5	.	TGTGCCAGCAGAGACAGAGATCAGCCCCAGCATTTT	CASRDRDQPQHF
.	TRBJ2-7	TRBV6-5	.	TGTGCCAGCAGTTACGACGGGACTGATTCCTACGAGCAGTACTTC	CASSYDGTDSYEQYF
.	TRBJ1-3	TRBV13	TRBD1	TGTGCCAGCAGCTTTCGACAGGGGTTGTCCCGGGGGCCCGGAAACACCATATATTTT	CASSFRQGLSRGPGNTIYF
.	TRBJ2-7	TRBV19	TRBD1	TGTGCCAGTAGTACTTTACCGGGACAGCGGACCTACGAGCAGTACTTC	CASSTLPGQRTYEQYF
.	TRBJ1-1	TRBV18	.	TGTGCCAGCTCACCAGAGATGGACACTGAAGCTTTCTTT	CASSPEMDTEAFF
.	TRBJ2-7	TRBV7-9	.	TGTGCCAGCAGCTTTCAAGGGGCGGGGGCAGGCGAGCAGTACTTC	CASSFQGAGAGEQYF
.	TRBJ1-1	TRBV9	.	TGTGCCAGCAGCGTAGATTGGGCGAACACTGAAGCTTTCTTT	CASSVDWANTEAFF
.	TRBJ2-1	TRBV28	TRBD2	TGTGCCAGCAGTTTAGGGCTAGCGGGAGACAATGAGCAGTTCTTC	CASSLGLAGDNEQFF
once	TRBJ2-5	TRBV5-4	.	TGTGCCAGCAGCGGGAGCGGTGGTGAGACCCAGTACTTC	CASSGSGGETQYF
.	TRBJ1-2	TRBV6-5	.	TGTGCCAGCAGTTACTCGCCCAGGGTGCACTATGGCTACACCTTC	CASSYSPRVHYGYTF
.	TRBJ2-5	TRBV27	.	TGTGCCAGCAGCTGGGACTTTCGGGTCGGGACCCAGTACTTC	CASSWDFRVGTQYF
.	TRBJ2-5	TRBV6-4	TRBD1	TGTGCCAGCAGTCGGGACAGGGGCGAGACCCAGTACTTC	CASSRDRGETQYF
few	TRBJ1-5	TRBV5-4	.	TGTGCCAGCAGCTCTGACAGCCCCAGGGTCCATAGCAATCAGCCCCAGCATTTT	CASSSDSPRVHSNQPQHF
once	TRBJ2-1	TRBV11-2	.	TGTGCCAGCAGCTTAAGCGGAAACTACAATGAGCAGTTCTTC	CASSLSGNYNEQFF
.	TRBJ1-2	TRBV27	.	TGTGCCAGCAGTTCCTGGGGACAAACTAACTATGGCTACACCTTC	CASSSWGQTNYGYTF
.	TRBJ1-5	TRBV2	TRBD1	TGTGCCAGCAGTCGGACAGGGGCCAATCAGCCCCAGCATTTT	CASSRTGANQPQHF
.	TRBJ1-5	TRBV27	.	TGTGCCAGCAGGACAGGCAATCAGCCCCAGCATTTT	CASRTGNQPQHF
.	TRBJ1-1	TRBV7-2	TRBD1	TGTGCCAGCAGCTCACAACCTGGGACAGCGAACACTGAAGCTTTCTTT	CASSSQPGTANTEAFF
.	TRBJ2-3	TRBV9	.	TGTGCCAGCAGCGTCAACCCGGAGGGCACAGATACGCAGTATTTT	CASSVNPEGTDTQYF